The table lists the clone carrying this TCR beta chain with a few counts. Antigen unknown. The PCR was carried out with 60 Vbeta primers and 13 Jbeta primers. Assay used: immunoSEQ multiplex PCR; TCRdb lists only in-frame clones, some missing. The data show around 150,000 clones, 80% seen once. The CDR3 loop spans 12 amino acids. Germline-derived CDR1 and CDR2 are SGHRS and YFSETQ. V was pared by 5 bases and J by 5 bases, with 0 bases of the junction left unmatched. This entry is derived from a study of cytomegalovirus exposure and HLA in healthy donors. On the study more broadly: Among over 350 genotyped donors, about 80% fell in the Caucasian-associated ancestry cluster. Study-level points and caveats: Several of the most significant clusters appeared linked to common viral pathogens, based on a later analysis. The study recorded 164 TCR beta chains that were cytomegalovirus-associated. When a later analysis compared HLA-associated TCR beta chains with equally common others, the HLA-associated chains turned out to be more clonally expanded and to have lower generation probabilities.

This TCR was recovered from a male donor in good health and CMV-seronegative. The rearrangement uses TRBV5-1 and TRBJ2-2; 7 bases agree with TRBD2. The specimen was PBMCs. The CDR3 loop is CASRGGTGELFF. The CDR3 DNA reads as TGCGCCAGCAGGGGAGGGACCGGGGAGCTGTTTTTT.